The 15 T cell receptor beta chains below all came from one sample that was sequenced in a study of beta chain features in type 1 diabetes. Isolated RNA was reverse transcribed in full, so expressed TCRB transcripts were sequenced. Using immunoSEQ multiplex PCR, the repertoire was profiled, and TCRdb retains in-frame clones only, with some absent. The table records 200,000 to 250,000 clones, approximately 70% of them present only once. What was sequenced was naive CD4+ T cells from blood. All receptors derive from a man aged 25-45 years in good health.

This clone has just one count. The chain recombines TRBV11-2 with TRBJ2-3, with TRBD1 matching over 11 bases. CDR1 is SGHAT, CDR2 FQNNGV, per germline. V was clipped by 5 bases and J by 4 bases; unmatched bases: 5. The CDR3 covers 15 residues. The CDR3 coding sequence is TGTGCCAGCAGCATGGACAGGGGGCTCGCAGATACGCAGTATTTT. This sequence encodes CASSMDRGLADTQYF. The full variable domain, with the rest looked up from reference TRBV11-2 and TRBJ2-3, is EAGVAQSPRYKIIEKRQSVAFWCNPISGHATLYWYQQILGQGPKLLIQFQNNGVVDDSQLPKDRFSAERLKGVDSTLKIQPAKLEDSAVYLCASSMDRGLADTQYFGPGTRLTVL.

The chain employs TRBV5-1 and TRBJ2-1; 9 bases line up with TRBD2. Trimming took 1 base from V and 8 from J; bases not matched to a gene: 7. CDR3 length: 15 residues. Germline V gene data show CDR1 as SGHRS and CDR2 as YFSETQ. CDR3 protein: CASSLSSGSVYEQFF. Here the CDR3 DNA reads TGCGCCAGCAGCTTGAGTAGCGGGAGTGTATATGAGCAGTTCTTC. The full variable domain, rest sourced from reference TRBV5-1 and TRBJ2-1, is KAGVTQTPRYLIKTRGQQVTLSCSPISGHRSVSWYQQTPGQGLQFLFEYFSETQRNKGNFPGRFSGRQFSNSRSEMNVSTLELGDSALYLCASSLSSGSVYEQFFGPGTRLTVL.

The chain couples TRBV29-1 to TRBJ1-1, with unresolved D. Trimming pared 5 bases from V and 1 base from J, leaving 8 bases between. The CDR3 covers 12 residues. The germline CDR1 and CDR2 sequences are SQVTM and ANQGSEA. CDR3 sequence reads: CSVSFRNTEAFF. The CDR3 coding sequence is TGCAGCGTTTCATTCAGGAACACTGAAGCTTTCTTT.

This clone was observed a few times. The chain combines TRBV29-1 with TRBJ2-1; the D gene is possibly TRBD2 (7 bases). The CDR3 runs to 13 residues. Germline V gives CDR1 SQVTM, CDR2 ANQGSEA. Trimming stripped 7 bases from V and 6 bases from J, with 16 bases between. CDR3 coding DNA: TGCAGCGCCCAGAGGGGAGGGGGCAATGAGCAGTTCTTC. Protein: CSAQRGGGNEQFF.

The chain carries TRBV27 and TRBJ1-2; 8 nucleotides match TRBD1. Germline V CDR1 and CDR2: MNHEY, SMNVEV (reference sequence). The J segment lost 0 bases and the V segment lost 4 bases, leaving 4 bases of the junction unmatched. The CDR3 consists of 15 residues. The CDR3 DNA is TGTGCCAGCAGTTCCTGGACAGGGTCTAACTATGGCTACACCTTC. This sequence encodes CASSSWTGSNYGYTF.

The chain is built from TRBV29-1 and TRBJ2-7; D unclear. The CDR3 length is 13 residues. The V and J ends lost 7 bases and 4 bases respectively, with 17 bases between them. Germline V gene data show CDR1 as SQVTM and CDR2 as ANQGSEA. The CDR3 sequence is CSGGGRAFYEQYF. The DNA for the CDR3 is TGCAGCGGTGGTGGACGCGCCTTTTACGAGCAGTACTTC.

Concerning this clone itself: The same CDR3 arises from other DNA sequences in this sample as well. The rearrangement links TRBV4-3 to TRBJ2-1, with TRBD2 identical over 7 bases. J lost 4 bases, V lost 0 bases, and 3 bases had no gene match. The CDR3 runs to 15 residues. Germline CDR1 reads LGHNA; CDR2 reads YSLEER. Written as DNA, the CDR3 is TGCGCCAGCAGCCAAGAGGGACTATCATACAATGAGCAGTTCTTC. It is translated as CASSQEGLSYNEQFF.

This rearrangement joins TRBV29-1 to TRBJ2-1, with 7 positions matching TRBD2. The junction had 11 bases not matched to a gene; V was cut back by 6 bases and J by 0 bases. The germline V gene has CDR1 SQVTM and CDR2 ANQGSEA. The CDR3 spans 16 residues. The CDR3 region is CSVLPPGTTSYNEQFF. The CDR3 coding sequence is TGCAGCGTCCTCCCCCCCGGGACTACCTCCTACAATGAGCAGTTCTTC.

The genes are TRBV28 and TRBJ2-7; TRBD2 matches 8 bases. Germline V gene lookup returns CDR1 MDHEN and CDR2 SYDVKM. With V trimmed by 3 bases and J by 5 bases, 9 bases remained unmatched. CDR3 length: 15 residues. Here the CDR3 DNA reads TGTGCCAGCAGTTTCCTCGGACTAGCTAGCCACGAGCAGTACTTC. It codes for CASSFLGLASHEQYF.

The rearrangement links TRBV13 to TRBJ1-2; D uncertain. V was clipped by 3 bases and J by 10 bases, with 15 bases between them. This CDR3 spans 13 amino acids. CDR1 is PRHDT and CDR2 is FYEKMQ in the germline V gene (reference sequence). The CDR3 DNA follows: TGTGCCAGCAGCTTCAACCCCAGTGGTTCCTACACCTTC. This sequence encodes CASSFNPSGSYTF.

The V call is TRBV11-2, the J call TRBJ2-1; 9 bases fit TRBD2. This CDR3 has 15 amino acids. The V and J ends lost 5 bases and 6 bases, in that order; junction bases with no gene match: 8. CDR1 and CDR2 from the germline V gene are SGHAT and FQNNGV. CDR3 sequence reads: CASSTTSGFFNEQFF. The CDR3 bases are TGTGCCAGCAGCACGACTAGCGGCTTTTTCAATGAGCAGTTCTTC.

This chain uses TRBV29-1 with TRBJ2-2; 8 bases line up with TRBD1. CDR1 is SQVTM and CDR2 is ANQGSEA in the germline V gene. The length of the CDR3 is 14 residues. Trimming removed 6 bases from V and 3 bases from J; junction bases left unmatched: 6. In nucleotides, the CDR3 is TGCAGCGTGTCAGGGGGCTGGGACACCGGGGAGCTGTTTTTT. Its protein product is CSVSGGWDTGELFF.

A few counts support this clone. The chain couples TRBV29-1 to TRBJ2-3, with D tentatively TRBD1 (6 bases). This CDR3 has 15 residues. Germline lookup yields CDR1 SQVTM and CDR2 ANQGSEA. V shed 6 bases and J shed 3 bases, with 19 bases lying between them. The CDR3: CSVVGVQGSTDTQYF. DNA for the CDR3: TGCAGCGTGGTCGGGGTACAGGGTTCAACAGATACGCAGTATTTT.

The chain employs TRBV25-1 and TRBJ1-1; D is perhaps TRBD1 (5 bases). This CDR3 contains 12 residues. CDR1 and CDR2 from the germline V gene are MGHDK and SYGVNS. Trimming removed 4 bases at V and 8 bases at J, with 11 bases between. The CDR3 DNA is TGTGCCAGCAGTGCGTTGGACAAGGAAGCTTTCTTT. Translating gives CASSALDKEAFF.

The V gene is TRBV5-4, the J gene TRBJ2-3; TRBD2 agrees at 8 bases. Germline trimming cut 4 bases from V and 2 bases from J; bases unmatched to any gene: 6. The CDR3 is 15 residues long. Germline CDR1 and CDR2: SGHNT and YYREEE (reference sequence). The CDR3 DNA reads TGTGCCAGCAGCCCGAGCGGGAGTTACACAGATACGCAGTATTTT. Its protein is CASSPSGSYTDTQYF.